The entry below describes one TCR beta chain. V was clipped by 5 bases and J by 0 bases, with 21 bases between them. The CDR3 runs 18 residues. Germline V gene lookup returns CDR1 LNHNV and CDR2 YYDKDF (reference sequence). The data originate from a study of blood T cell repertoires in COVID-19. Looking at the study overall: Material from acute and convalescent COVID-19 was sourced from the United States, Italy and Spain.

In the source study's methods: By means of reference gene primer amplification, nucleated cell counts were estimated. Generated by immunoSEQ multiplex PCR, the TCRdb table keeps only in-frame clones and is missing some. V and J calls and clone size are as listed in that table; D and trimming were resolved from the DNA. The sample records 300,000 to 450,000 clones, approximately 87% being singletons. Enrolment of Seattle patients took place during active infection, and they were followed longitudinally. What was sequenced was peripheral blood. The receptor was isolated from an older woman with COVID-19, enrolled during active disease. The chain is built from TRBV15 and TRBJ2-3; TRBD2 is a possible D gene (6 bases). The CDR3 bases are TGTGCCACCAGCCCCGGACTGGGCGGGGACTCAAGCACAGATACGCAGTATTTT. Encoded protein: CATSPGLGGDSSTDTQYF.